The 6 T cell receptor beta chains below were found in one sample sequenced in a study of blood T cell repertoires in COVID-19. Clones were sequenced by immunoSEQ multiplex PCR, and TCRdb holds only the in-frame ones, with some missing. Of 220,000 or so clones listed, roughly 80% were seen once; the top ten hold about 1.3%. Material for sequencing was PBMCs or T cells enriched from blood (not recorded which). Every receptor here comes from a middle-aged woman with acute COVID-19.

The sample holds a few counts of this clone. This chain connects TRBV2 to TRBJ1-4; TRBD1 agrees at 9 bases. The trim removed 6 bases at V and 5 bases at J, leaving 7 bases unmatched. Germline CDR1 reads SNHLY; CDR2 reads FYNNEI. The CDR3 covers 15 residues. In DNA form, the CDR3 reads TGTGCCAGCAGGGACAGGGGCGATCGAAATGAAAAACTGTTTTTT. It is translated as CASRDRGDRNEKLFF.

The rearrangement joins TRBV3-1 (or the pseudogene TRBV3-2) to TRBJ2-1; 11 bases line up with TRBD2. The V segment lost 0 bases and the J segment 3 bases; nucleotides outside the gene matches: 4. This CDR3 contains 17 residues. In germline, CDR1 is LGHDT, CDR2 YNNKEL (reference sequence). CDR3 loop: CASSQESSGRYYNEQFF. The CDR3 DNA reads TGTGCCAGCAGCCAAGAGTCTAGCGGGAGGTACTACAATGAGCAGTTCTTC.

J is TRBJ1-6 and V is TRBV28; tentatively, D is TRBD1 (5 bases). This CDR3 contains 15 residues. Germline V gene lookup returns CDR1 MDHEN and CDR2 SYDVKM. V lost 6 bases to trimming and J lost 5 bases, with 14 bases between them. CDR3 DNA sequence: TGTGCCAGCAGGTCCCCACAGGCCAATAATTCACCCCTCCACTTT. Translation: CASRSPQANNSPLHF.

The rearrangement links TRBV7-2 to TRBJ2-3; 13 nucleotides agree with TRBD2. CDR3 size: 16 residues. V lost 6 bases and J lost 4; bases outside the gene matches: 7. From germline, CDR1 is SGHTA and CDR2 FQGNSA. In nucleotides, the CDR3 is TGTGCCAGCAGTATACTAGCGGGAGGGTTGTCAGATACGCAGTATTTT. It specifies CASSILAGGLSDTQYF.

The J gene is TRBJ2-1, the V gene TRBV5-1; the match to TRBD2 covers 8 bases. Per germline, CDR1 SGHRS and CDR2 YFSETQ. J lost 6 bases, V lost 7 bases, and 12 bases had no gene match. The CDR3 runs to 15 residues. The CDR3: CASADGGGPSNEQFF. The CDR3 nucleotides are TGCGCCAGCGCGGACGGGGGGGGACCCTCCAATGAGCAGTTCTTC.

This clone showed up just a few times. CDR3 DNA sequence: TGTGCCAGCAGCGGGACAGCGAACACTGAAGCTTTCTTT. Amino acid sequence: CASSGTANTEAFF. V gene TRBV9 combines with J gene TRBJ1-1; tentative D call: TRBD1 (6 bases). Trimming removed 3 bases from V and 1 base from J, with 7 bases in between. CDR3 length: 13 residues. The germline V gene has CDR1 SGDLS and CDR2 YYNGEE.